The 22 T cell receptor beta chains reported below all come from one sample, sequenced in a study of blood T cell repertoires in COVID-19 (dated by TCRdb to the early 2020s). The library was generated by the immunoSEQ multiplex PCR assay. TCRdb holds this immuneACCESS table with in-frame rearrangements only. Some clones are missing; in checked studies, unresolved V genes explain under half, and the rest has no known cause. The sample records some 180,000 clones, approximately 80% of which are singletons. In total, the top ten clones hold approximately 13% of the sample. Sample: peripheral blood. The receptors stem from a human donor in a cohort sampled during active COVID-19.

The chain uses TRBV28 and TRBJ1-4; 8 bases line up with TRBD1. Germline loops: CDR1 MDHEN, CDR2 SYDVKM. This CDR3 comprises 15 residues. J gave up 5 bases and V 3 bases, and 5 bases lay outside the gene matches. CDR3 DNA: TGTGCCAGCAGTTTCTTGACAGGGGTGAATGAAAAACTGTTTTTT. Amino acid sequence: CASSFLTGVNEKLFF.

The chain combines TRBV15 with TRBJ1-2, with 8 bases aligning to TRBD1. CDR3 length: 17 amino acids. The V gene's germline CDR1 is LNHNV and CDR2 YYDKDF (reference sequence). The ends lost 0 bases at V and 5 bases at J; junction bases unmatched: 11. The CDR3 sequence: CATSRDYRGSGQYGYTF. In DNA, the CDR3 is TGTGCCACCAGCAGAGATTACAGGGGGTCTGGGCAATATGGCTACACCTTC.

The CDR3 bases are TGTGCCAGCAGCTTTCCCCTCGTTACACGTGGAAACACCATATATTTT. Translated: CASSFPLVTRGNTIYF. V usage is TRBV7-2 and J usage is TRBJ1-3, with no clear D. CDR1 is SGHTA and CDR2 is FQGNSA in the germline V gene. This CDR3 is built from 16 residues. V dropped 3 bases and J dropped 3 bases, with 15 bases sitting between them. The entire variable domain, with the rest obtained from reference TRBV7-2 and TRBJ1-3, is as follows: GAGVSQSPSNKVTEKGKDVELRCDPISGHTALYWYRQSLGQGLEFLIYFQGNSAPDKSGLPSDRFSAERTGGSVSTLTIQRTQQEDSAVYLCASSFPLVTRGNTIYFGEGSWLTVV.

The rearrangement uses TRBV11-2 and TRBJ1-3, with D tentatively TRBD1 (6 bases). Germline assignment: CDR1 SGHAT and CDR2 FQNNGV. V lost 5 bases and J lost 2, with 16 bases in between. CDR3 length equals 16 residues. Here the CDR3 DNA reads TGTGCCAGCAGCCGCGGCAGGGGAGCGGCTGGAAACACCATATATTTT. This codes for CASSRGRGAAGNTIYF.

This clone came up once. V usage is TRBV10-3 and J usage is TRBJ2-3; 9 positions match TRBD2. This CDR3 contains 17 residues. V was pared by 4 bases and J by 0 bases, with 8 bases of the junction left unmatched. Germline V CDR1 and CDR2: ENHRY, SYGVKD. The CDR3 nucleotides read TGTGCCATCAGTGTAATGGCTAGCGGGGTAAGCACAGATACGCAGTATTTT. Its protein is CAISVMASGVSTDTQYF.

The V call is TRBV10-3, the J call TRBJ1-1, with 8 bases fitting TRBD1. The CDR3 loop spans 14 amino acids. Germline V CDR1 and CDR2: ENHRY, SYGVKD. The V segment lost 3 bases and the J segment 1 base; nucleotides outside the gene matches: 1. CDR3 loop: CAISDQGANTEAFF. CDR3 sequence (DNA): TGTGCCATCAGTGACCAGGGGGCGAACACTGAAGCTTTCTTT.

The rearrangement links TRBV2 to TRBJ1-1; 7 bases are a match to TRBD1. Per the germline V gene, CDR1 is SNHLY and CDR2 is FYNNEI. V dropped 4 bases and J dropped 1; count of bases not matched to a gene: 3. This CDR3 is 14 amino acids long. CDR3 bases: TGTGCCAGCAGTGTTAACAGGGGGAACACTGAAGCTTTCTTT. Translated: CASSVNRGNTEAFF.

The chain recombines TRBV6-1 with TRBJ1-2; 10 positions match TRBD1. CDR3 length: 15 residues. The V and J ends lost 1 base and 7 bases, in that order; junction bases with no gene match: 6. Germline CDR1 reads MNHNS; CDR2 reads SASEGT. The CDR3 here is CASSEDLTGGRGYTF. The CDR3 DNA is TGTGCCAGCAGTGAAGATTTGACAGGGGGCCGTGGCTACACCTTC.

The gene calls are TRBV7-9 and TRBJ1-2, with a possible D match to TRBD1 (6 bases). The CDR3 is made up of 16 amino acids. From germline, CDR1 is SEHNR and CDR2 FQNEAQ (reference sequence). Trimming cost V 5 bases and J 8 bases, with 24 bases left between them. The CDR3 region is CASSQRTDPSRRGYTF. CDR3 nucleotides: TGTGCCAGCAGCCAACGGACAGACCCAAGTCGGCGAGGCTACACCTTC.

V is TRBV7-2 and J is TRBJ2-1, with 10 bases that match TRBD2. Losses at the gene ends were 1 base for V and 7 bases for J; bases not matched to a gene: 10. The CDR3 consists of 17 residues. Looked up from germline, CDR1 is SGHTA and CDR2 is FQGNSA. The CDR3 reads CASSLGTLAGTLNEQFF. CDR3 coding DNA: TGTGCCAGCAGCTTAGGGACACTAGCGGGAACGTTAAATGAGCAGTTCTTC.

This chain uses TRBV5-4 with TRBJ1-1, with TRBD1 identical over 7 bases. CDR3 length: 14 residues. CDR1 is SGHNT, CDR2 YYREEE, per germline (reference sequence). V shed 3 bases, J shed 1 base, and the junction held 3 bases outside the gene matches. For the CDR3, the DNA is TGTGCCAGCAGCTCGACAGGGAAGAACACTGAAGCTTTCTTT. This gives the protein CASSSTGKNTEAFF.

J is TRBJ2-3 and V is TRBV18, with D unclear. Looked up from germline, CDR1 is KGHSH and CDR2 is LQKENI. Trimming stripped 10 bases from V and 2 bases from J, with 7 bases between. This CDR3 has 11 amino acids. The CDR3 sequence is CATSLTDTQYF. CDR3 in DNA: TGTGCCACCTCCCTCACAGATACGCAGTATTTT.

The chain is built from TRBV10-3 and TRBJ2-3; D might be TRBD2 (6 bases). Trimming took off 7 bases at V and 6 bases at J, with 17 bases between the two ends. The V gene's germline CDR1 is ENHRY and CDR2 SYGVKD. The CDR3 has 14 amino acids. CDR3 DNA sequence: TGTGCCATCAAACAGAAGACGGGGGAGGATACGCAGTATTTT. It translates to CAIKQKTGEDTQYF.

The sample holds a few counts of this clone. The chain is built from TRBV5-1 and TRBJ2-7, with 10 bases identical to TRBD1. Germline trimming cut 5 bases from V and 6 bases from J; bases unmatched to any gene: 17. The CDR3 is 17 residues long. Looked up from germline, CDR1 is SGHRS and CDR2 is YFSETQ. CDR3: CASSQPPFGDRGPEQYF. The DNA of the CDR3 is TGCGCCAGCAGTCAACCCCCCTTCGGGGACAGGGGCCCCGAGCAGTACTTC.

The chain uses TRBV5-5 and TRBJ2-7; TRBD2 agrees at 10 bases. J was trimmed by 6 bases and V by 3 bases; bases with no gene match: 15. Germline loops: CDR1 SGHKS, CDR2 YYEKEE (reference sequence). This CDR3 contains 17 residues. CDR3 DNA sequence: TGTGCCAGCAGCTCATCGGCGCTAGCGGGAGTTAGCCTCGAGCAGTACTTC. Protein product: CASSSSALAGVSLEQYF.

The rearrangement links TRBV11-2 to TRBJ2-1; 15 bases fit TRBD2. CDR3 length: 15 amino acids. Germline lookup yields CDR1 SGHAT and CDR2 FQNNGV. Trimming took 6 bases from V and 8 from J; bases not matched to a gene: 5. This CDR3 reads CASRTRTSGRDEQFF. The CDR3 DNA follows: TGTGCCAGCAGGACCAGGACTAGCGGGAGGGATGAGCAGTTCTTC.

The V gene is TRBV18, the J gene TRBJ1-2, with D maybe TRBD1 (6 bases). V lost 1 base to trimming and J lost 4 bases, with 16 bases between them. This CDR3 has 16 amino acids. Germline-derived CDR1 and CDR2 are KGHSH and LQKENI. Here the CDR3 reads CASSPRGDTDIYGYTF. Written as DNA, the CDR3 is TGTGCCAGCTCACCACGTGGGGACACTGACATCTATGGCTACACCTTC.

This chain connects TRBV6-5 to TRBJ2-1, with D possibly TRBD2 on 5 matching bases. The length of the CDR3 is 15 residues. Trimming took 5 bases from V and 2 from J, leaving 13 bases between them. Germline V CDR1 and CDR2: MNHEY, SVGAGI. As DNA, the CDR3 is TGTGCCAGCAGTACCTTACTAGGGCCCTACAATGAGCAGTTCTTC. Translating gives CASSTLLGPYNEQFF.

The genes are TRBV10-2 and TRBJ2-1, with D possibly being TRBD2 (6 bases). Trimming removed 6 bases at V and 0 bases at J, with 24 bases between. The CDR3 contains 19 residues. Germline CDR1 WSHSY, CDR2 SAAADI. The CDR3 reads CASRYSAASVGSSYNEQFF. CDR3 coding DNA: TGCGCCAGCAGGTATTCGGCGGCTAGCGTCGGAAGCTCCTACAATGAGCAGTTCTTC.

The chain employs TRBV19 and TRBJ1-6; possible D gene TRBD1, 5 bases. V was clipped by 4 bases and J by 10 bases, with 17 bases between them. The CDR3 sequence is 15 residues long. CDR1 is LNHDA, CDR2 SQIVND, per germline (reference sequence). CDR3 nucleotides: TGTGCCAGTAGTACTCTGGGGCAGGGAGGCTCACCCCTCCACTTT. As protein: CASSTLGQGGSPLHF.

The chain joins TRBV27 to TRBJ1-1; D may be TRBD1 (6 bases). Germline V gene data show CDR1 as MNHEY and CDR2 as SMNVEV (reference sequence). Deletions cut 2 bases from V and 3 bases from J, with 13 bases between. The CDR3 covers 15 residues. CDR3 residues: CASSLGPHRDTEAFF. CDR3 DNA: TGTGCCAGCAGTTTAGGCCCCCACAGGGACACTGAAGCTTTCTTT.

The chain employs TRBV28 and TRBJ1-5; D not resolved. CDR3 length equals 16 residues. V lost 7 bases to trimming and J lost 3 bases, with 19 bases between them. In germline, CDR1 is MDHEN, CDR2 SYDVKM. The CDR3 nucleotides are TGTGCCAGCATCAAAGAGGGCAGGCTGCACAATCAGCCCCAGCATTTT. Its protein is CASIKEGRLHNQPQHF.